What follows are 19 T cell receptor beta chains derived from one specimen sequenced in a study of cytotoxic CD8 clonotypes in ibrutinib-treated CLL. The data were produced by immunoSEQ multiplex PCR, yet TCRdb's version contains in-frame clones alone and is incomplete. The sample records some 20,000 clones, 65% to 85% being singletons. Specimen: PBMCs, collected before ibrutinib treatment. These receptors came from a human donor with chronic lymphocytic leukemia.

V usage is TRBV5-4 and J usage is TRBJ2-1; no definite D call. Germline-derived CDR1 and CDR2 are SGHNT and YYREEE (reference sequence). The germline V and J ends were trimmed by 4 bases and 4 bases, with 18 bases remaining between them. This CDR3 has 16 amino acids. The CDR3, as DNA: TGTGCCAGCAGCCCCATTCCCCTCTCAGAGTACAATGAGCAGTTCTTC. Its translation: CASSPIPLSEYNEQFF.

This clone was observed once. This chain connects TRBV5-1 to TRBJ2-3; tentative D call: TRBD2 (6 bases). Germline values: CDR1 SGHRS, CDR2 YFSETQ. The CDR3 sequence is 14 residues long. Deletions cut 6 bases from V and 7 bases from J, with 18 bases between. CDR3 in amino acids: CASNMGGDMYTQYF. CDR3 DNA sequence: TGCGCCAGCAACATGGGAGGTGACATGTATACGCAGTATTTT.

The chain links TRBV5-4 to TRBJ2-7, with 12 positions matching TRBD2. The ends lost 4 bases at V and 3 bases at J; junction bases unmatched: 5. This CDR3 is built from 15 residues. Germline V gives CDR1 SGHNT, CDR2 YYREEE (reference sequence). The CDR3 loop is CASSDTTSGGYEQYF. The CDR3 region has the DNA TGTGCCAGCAGCGACACGACTAGCGGGGGCTACGAGCAGTACTTC. Based on the CDR3 plus reference TRBV5-4 and TRBJ2-7, the full variable domain is ETGVTQSPTHLIKTRGQQVTLRCSSQSGHNTVSWYQQALGQGPQFIFQYYREEENGRGNFPPRFSGLQFPNYSSELNVNALELDDSALYLCASSDTTSGGYEQYFGPGTRLTVT.

This sequence joins TRBV7-2 and TRBJ2-5, with 8 bases matching TRBD2. With V trimmed by 5 bases and J by 2 bases, 7 bases remained unmatched. CDR3 length: 15 amino acids. Germline V gives CDR1 SGHTA, CDR2 FQGNSA. Here the CDR3 DNA reads TGTGCCAGCAGCCCGGTAATAGCGGGGCAAGAGACCCAGTACTTC. The encoded protein is CASSPVIAGQETQYF.

As concerns this clone: At the DNA level, this CDR3 is encoded by other sequences in the same sample as well. The V gene is TRBV5-1, the J gene TRBJ1-6; tentatively, D is TRBD1 (6 bases). The CDR3 covers 15 residues. V was cut by 0 bases and J by 7 bases, with 11 bases left in between. The V gene's germline CDR1 is SGHRS and CDR2 YFSETQ. The CDR3, as DNA: TGCGCCAGCAGCTTGGCCCAGGGACACAATTCACCCCTCCACTTT. Translation gives CASSLAQGHNSPLHF.

This clone ranks as medium-sized (0.01 to 0.1%). CDR3 bases: TGTGCCAGCAGCGAGGGGCCGAGGCCCACCGGGGAGCTGTTTTTT. This translates into CASSEGPRPTGELFF. The chain joins TRBV9 to TRBJ2-2; a weak D match, TRBD1 (5 bases). The V gene lost 3 bases and the J gene lost 4 bases, with 13 bases spanning the gap. The CDR3 covers 15 residues. CDR1 and CDR2 from the germline V gene are SGDLS and YYNGEE.

This rearrangement joins TRBV28 to TRBJ1-2, with 10 bases fitting TRBD1. Germline V lookup: CDR1 MDHEN, CDR2 SYDVKM. This CDR3 region has 16 residues. V lost 3 bases, J lost 2 bases, and 6 bases stayed unmatched. The CDR3 DNA is TGTGCCAGCAGTTTCCGTGGGACAGGGGTGAACTATGGCTACACCTTC. Translation: CASSFRGTGVNYGYTF.

The chain employs TRBV6-1 and TRBJ1-5; the D gene is possibly TRBD1 (6 bases). V was clipped by 4 bases and J by 4 bases, with 14 bases between them. This CDR3 region has 15 residues. In germline, CDR1 is MNHNS, CDR2 SASEGT. This CDR3 reads CASSALNQGNQPQHF. CDR3 sequence (DNA): TGTGCCAGCAGTGCCCTAAACCAGGGGAATCAGCCCCAGCATTTT.

V is TRBV19 and J is TRBJ2-1; TRBD2 matches 13 bases. This CDR3 region has 16 residues. V dropped 5 bases and J dropped 7; count of bases not matched to a gene: 8. The germline CDR1 and CDR2 sequences are LNHDA and SQIVND (reference sequence). The CDR3 nucleotides are TGTGCCAGTAGTCCTCCGGGACTAGCGGGGAAGAATGAGCAGTTCTTC. It yields the protein CASSPPGLAGKNEQFF.

This rearrangement joins TRBV7-2 to TRBJ2-2, with a tentative D call TRBD1 (5 bases). CDR3 length equals 14 residues. V was cut by 11 bases and J by 5 bases, with 18 bases left in between. The germline CDR1 and CDR2 sequences are SGHTA and FQGNSA. CDR3 DNA: TGTGCCGGTGGGCCGGGTCCAGGGACCGGGGAGCTGTTTTTT. Its protein is CAGGPGPGTGELFF.

The CDR3 protein is CASSPRGRLAGTGANVLTF. The DNA for the CDR3 is TGTGCCAGCAGCCCCCGAGGAAGACTAGCGGGGACTGGGGCCAACGTCCTGACTTTC. This chain connects TRBV7-2 to TRBJ2-6, with 11 bases matching TRBD2. Per the germline V gene, CDR1 is SGHTA and CDR2 is FQGNSA. V lost 5 bases and J lost 2; bases outside the gene matches: 11. The CDR3 is 19 amino acids.

The chain recombines TRBV6-1 with TRBJ1-2; D is perhaps TRBD1 (6 bases). Trimming pared 6 bases from V and 0 bases from J, leaving 14 bases between. From germline, CDR1 is MNHNS and CDR2 SASEGT. This CDR3 has 15 residues. CDR3 amino acids: CASSLDRPTNYGYTF. The DNA for the CDR3 is TGTGCCAGCAGCCTAGACAGGCCAACTAACTATGGCTACACCTTC.

For the CDR3, the DNA is TGTGCCAGCAGCTTACACACTGAAGCTTTCTTT. Translating gives CASSLHTEAFF. This rearrangement joins TRBV7-2 to TRBJ1-1, with D uncertain. The CDR3 extends over 11 amino acids. V was shortened by 2 bases and J by 3 bases, with 1 base between the two germline ends. Germline-derived CDR1 and CDR2 are SGHTA and FQGNSA.

The chain has TRBV7-2 and TRBJ1-4; D call uncertain. V shed 1 base and J shed 5 bases, with 8 bases lying between them. CDR3 length: 14 amino acids. Germline V gene lookup returns CDR1 SGHTA and CDR2 FQGNSA. For the CDR3, the DNA is TGTGCCAGCAGCTTAGGAGGGAAGAATGAAAAACTGTTTTTT. This gives the protein CASSLGGKNEKLFF.

The CDR3 region is CATSKDRINQPQHF. DNA for the CDR3: TGTGCCACCAGCAAAGACAGAATCAATCAGCCCCAGCATTTT. The genes are TRBV15 and TRBJ1-5; the D gene is possibly TRBD1 (5 bases). Germline assignment: CDR1 LNHNV and CDR2 YYDKDF (reference sequence). Deletions cut 4 bases from V and 3 bases from J, with 10 bases between. This CDR3 is built from 14 residues.

V usage is TRBV30 and J usage is TRBJ1-1, with 7 bases lining up with TRBD1. Germline V lookup: CDR1 GTSNPN, CDR2 SVGIG (reference sequence). The CDR3 spans 13 residues. J was trimmed by 8 bases and V by 4 bases; bases with no gene match: 10. This chain's CDR3 is CAWTPARGMEAFF. In nucleotides, the CDR3 is TGTGCCTGGACGCCTGCCAGGGGGATGGAAGCTTTCTTT.

This sequence joins TRBV2 and TRBJ2-3; D might be TRBD2 (5 bases). The CDR3 totals 17 residues. Germline CDR1 and CDR2: SNHLY and FYNNEI. The V and J ends lost 4 bases and 1 base respectively, with 18 bases between them. Here the CDR3 DNA reads TGTGCCAGCAGTGTAGGGCCCCTTACTAGGGGCACAGATACGCAGTATTTT. Protein: CASSVGPLTRGTDTQYF.

The J gene is TRBJ2-3, the V gene TRBV5-4, with TRBD1 identical over 7 bases. V lost 5 bases, J lost 2 bases, and 14 bases stayed unmatched. This CDR3 region has 17 residues. The germline CDR1 and CDR2 sequences are SGHNT and YYREEE (reference sequence). CDR3 bases: TGTGCCAGCAGAGGCGGTCCGGGACAGTTGGTCACAGATACGCAGTATTTT. Translation: CASRGGPGQLVTDTQYF.

The chain uses TRBV7-9 and TRBJ2-2, with 10 bases fitting TRBD2. V trimming: 5 bases; J trimming: 4 bases; junction bases outside the gene matches: 7. Germline CDR1 SEHNR, CDR2 FQNEAQ (reference sequence). The CDR3 is 16 residues long. CDR3 nucleotide sequence: TGTGCCAGCAGCCCACCCAGCGGGGGGGGCACCGGGGAGCTGTTTTTT. This codes for CASSPPSGGGTGELFF.